What follows are 24 T cell receptor beta chains derived from one specimen sequenced in a study of Graves' ophthalmopathy and Graves' hyperthyroidism. The authors amplified TCR beta CDR3 regions, and they did so from RNA transcripts for repertoire sequencing. Scientists carried out first-round RT-PCR using HTBI primers and then a second-round multiplex PCR. From the multiplex PCR reads, TCRdb called clonotypes with MiXCR, one entry per CDR3 protein. Counted here are 650,000 to 900,000 distinct CDR3 sequences, 40% occurring once; the ten biggest clones make up approximately 46%. Sequenced sample: peripheral blood. These receptors all come from an adult man with Graves' ophthalmopathy.

The J gene is TRBJ2-7, the V gene TRBV7-9; TRBD1 matches 9 bases. This CDR3 is 15 amino acids long. Trimming took 5 bases from V and 4 from J; bases not matched to a gene: 9. The germline V gene encodes CDR1 SEHNR and CDR2 FQNEAQ (reference sequence). CDR3 loop: CASSSDRDRAYEQYF. The CDR3 DNA sequence: TGTGCCAGCAGCAGCGACAGGGACAGGGCATACGAGCAGTACTTC.

The chain links TRBV25-1 to TRBJ1-1; D unclear. CDR3 length equals 13 residues. The germline V gene encodes CDR1 MGHDK and CDR2 SYGVNS. Trimming stripped 6 bases from V and 1 base from J, with 9 bases between. The CDR3 region is CASRRNGNTEAFF. Here the CDR3 DNA reads TGTGCCAGCAGGCGAAACGGGAACACTGAAGCTTTCTTT.

In regard to this clonotype: This may be a read error: a much more frequent sequence differs by one nucleotide. As the CDR3 is not closed by the conserved phenylalanine or tryptophan, this likely results from a read error. The gene calls are TRBV24-1 and TRBJ1-2, with TRBD1 matching 11 bases. The J segment lost 4 bases and the V segment lost 6 bases, leaving 9 bases of the junction unmatched. The CDR3 contains 16 residues. The germline gives CDR1 KGHDR, CDR2 SFDVKD. CDR3 in amino acids: CATSSPGTGGGYGYTL. The CDR3 DNA sequence: TGTGCCACCAGTTCTCCCGGGACAGGGGGTGGCTATGGCTACACCCTC.

This clonotype is a singleton in its sample. This rearrangement joins TRBV4-1 to TRBJ1-1; D might be TRBD1 (5 bases). Looked up from germline, CDR1 is MGHRA and CDR2 is YSYEKL. Trimming took 0 bases from V and 3 from J, leaving 14 bases between them. CDR3 length: 16 residues. This CDR3 reads CASSQEVLGGHTEAFF. DNA of the CDR3: TGCGCCAGCAGCCAAGAGGTATTGGGGGGTCACACTGAAGCTTTCTTT.

The chain has TRBV7-2 and TRBJ1-6, with unresolved D. The CDR3 covers 17 residues. Germline lookup yields CDR1 SGHTA and CDR2 FQGNSA. Trimming removed 1 base at V and 0 bases at J, with 10 bases between. The CDR3 DNA sequence: TGTGCCAGCAGCTTAGGATATGAGAGCTCCTATAATTCACCCCTCCACTTT. Translation: CASSLGYESSYNSPLHF. Full variable domain (remainder filled in from reference TRBV7-2 and TRBJ1-6): GAGVSQSPSNKVTEKGKDVELRCDPISGHTALYWYRQSLGQGLEFLIYFQGNSAPDKSGLPSDRFSAERTGGSVSTLTIQRTQQEDSAVYLCASSLGYESSYNSPLHFGNGTRLTVT.

Comment on this clonotype: This could be a read error, since a much larger clone is one nucleotide away. Given the absence of the conserved phenylalanine or tryptophan at the CDR3 end, a read error is likely. This chain joins TRBV20-1 and TRBJ2-5, with D tentatively TRBD1 or TRBD2 (5 bases each). Looked up from germline, CDR1 is DFQATT and CDR2 is SNEGSKA (reference sequence). Trimming cost V 0 bases and J 6 bases, with 8 bases left between them. The CDR3 is made up of 12 amino acids. For the CDR3, the DNA is TGCAGTGCTAGAGATCAGGGACAGACCCAGTACCTC. Translated, it gives CSARDQGQTQYL.

This clonotype was picked up many times. This chain joins TRBV12-3 or TRBV12-4 and TRBJ1-1, with 7 bases identical to TRBD1. With V trimmed by 5 bases and J by 0 bases, 3 bases remained unmatched. The CDR3 spans 14 residues. The CDR3 is CASSRDSLNTEAFF. CDR3 nucleotide sequence: TGTGCCAGCAGTAGGGACAGCCTGAACACTGAAGCTTTCTTT.

Ten or more counts support this clonotype. The V and J genes are TRBV20-1 and TRBJ2-7, with unresolved D. Germline CDR1 reads DFQATT; CDR2 reads SNEGSKA (reference sequence). Deletions cut 3 bases from V and 0 bases from J, with 12 bases between. This CDR3 has 14 residues. CDR3 protein: CSASQDVHSYEQYF. The CDR3 nucleotides read TGCAGTGCTAGTCAAGACGTGCACTCCTACGAGCAGTACTTC.

There are a few counts of this clonotype. The chain combines TRBV4-1 with TRBJ1-2, with no clear D. Germline CDR1 reads MGHRA; CDR2 reads YSYEKL. Trimming took off 2 bases at V and 2 bases at J, with 6 bases between the two ends. The CDR3 covers 13 residues. DNA for the CDR3: TGCGCCAGCAGCCAATTGGAGAACTATGGCTACACCTTC. This sequence encodes CASSQLENYGYTF.

This clonotype has more than one count but fewer than ten. J is TRBJ2-2 and V is TRBV7-9; D unclear. V dropped 4 bases and J dropped 0 bases, with 12 bases sitting between them. The CDR3 spans 16 residues. The germline gives CDR1 SEHNR, CDR2 FQNEAQ (reference sequence). The CDR3 sequence: CASSSSISANTGELFF. The CDR3 DNA sequence: TGTGCCAGCAGCTCTAGTATCAGCGCGAACACCGGGGAGCTGTTTTTT.

V is TRBV25-1 and J is TRBJ2-7; tentatively, D is TRBD2 (6 bases). Trimming pared 4 bases from V and 1 base from J, leaving 14 bases between. The CDR3 is 15 amino acids. Germline CDR1 reads MGHDK; CDR2 reads SYGVNS. CDR3 bases: TGTGCCAGCAGTGCCAGGAGGGACTCATCCTACGAGCAGTACTTC. Its translation: CASSARRDSSYEQYF.

The sample holds a few counts of this clonotype. This chain uses TRBV2 with TRBJ1-1; maybe TRBD1 (5 bases). The CDR3 contains 14 residues. CDR1 is SNHLY and CDR2 is FYNNEI in the germline V gene. The V gene lost 5 bases and the J gene lost 0 bases, with 10 bases spanning the gap. DNA for the CDR3: TGTGCCAGCAGTTCAGGGTTCGTGAACACTGAAGCTTTCTTT. Protein sequence: CASSSGFVNTEAFF.

Details on this clonotype: Likely a read error: the CDR3 ends without its conserved phenylalanine or tryptophan. This rearrangement joins TRBV20-1 to TRBJ2-5; 8 bases are shared with TRBD1. Trimming removed 0 bases from V and 5 bases from J; junction bases left unmatched: 8. The CDR3 runs 15 residues. The germline V gene encodes CDR1 DFQATT and CDR2 SNEGSKA (reference sequence). CDR3 region: CSARDQQGVGETQYV. For the CDR3, the DNA is TGCAGTGCTAGAGATCAACAGGGGGTTGGTGAGACCCAGTACGTC.

This clonotype was recorded only once. The chain uses TRBV10-2 and TRBJ2-7; D remains unclear. Germline CDR1 WSHSY, CDR2 SAAADI. The CDR3 totals 13 residues. V was cut by 2 bases and J by 0 bases, with 5 bases left in between. The CDR3 is CASSEDNSYEQYF. The DNA of the CDR3 is TGCGCCAGCAGTGAGGACAACTCCTACGAGCAGTACTTC.

Details on this clonotype: This may arise from a read error, as a much more abundant clone is one base away. The CDR3 loop is CSAGGTDTEAFF. CDR3 nucleotide sequence: TGCAGTGCGGGGGGGACGGACACTGAAGCTTTCTTT. The genes are TRBV20-1 and TRBJ1-1; weak D call: TRBD1 (5 bases). The CDR3 runs 12 residues. Trimming pared 6 bases from V and 3 bases from J, leaving 11 bases between. Germline V lookup: CDR1 DFQATT, CDR2 SNEGSKA (reference sequence).

Remarks on this clonotype: The junction departs from the called germline gene at one end, perhaps through a read error. This chain joins TRBV5-4 and TRBJ1-6; no clear D gene. There are 14 residues in the CDR3. CDR1 and CDR2 from the germline V gene are SGHNT and YYREEE (reference sequence). The CDR3 sequence: CASSLDPANSPLHF. DNA for the CDR3: TGCGCCAGCAGCTTGGATCCGGCGAATTCACCCCTCCACTTT.

Of note for this clonotype: This is likely a read error, given that the CDR3 carries no conserved phenylalanine or tryptophan at its end. The chain joins TRBV7-9 to TRBJ1-1, with D unclear. Trimming shortened V by 5 bases and J by 3 bases, and 10 bases separated the two germline ends. The germline CDR1 and CDR2 sequences are SEHNR and FQNEAQ (reference sequence). The CDR3 is made up of 13 amino acids. The DNA of the CDR3 is TGTGCCAGCAGCCCTTCGCGGGACACTGAAGCTTTCCTT. Protein: CASSPSRDTEAFL.

The chain combines TRBV7-2 with TRBJ1-1, with a possible D match to TRBD1 (6 bases). The ends were cut back, 2 bases at V and 6 bases at J, with 16 bases in the middle. Germline V gene lookup returns CDR1 SGHTA and CDR2 FQGNSA. The CDR3 has 15 residues. This CDR3 is CASSLNGGRVAEAFF. CDR3 nucleotide sequence: TGTGCCAGCAGCTTAAATGGGGGGCGAGTGGCTGAAGCTTTCTTT.

This clonotype has a handful of counts. The rearrangement joins TRBV12-3 or TRBV12-4 to TRBJ1-2; D unclear. V shed 5 bases and J shed 5 bases, with 18 bases lying between them. There are 15 residues in the CDR3. CDR3 residues: CASSPRDRTRYGYTF. The CDR3 DNA is TGTGCCAGCAGTCCGAGGGATCGGACTCGGTATGGCTACACCTTC.

The chain links TRBV4-3 to TRBJ2-7; 10 positions agree with TRBD2. The germline CDR1 and CDR2 sequences are LGHNA and YSLEER. Unmatched junction bases numbered 9, after V lost 1 base and J lost 6 bases. The CDR3 has 16 residues. Written as DNA, the CDR3 is TGCGCCAGCAGCCAAGCAGGGCCCGGGACTAGCGCCGAGCAGTACGTC. Its protein product is CASSQAGPGTSAEQYV.

This rearrangement joins TRBV10-3 to TRBJ1-4; D call uncertain. CDR1 and CDR2 (germline): ENHRY, SYGVKD. Trimming stripped 3 bases from V and 4 bases from J, with 9 bases between. CDR3 length equals 14 residues. DNA for the CDR3: TGTGCCATCAGTGACCCGGCTGATAATGAAAAACTGTTTTTT. It codes for CAISDPADNEKLFF.

This clonotype was observed many times. The chain recombines TRBV29-1 with TRBJ2-5, with TRBD1 matching over 8 bases. Germline lookup yields CDR1 SQVTM and CDR2 ANQGSEA. V gave up 3 bases and J gave up 1 base; unmatched junction bases: 4. CDR3 length equals 14 residues. CDR3 sequence reads: CSVDRTGIQETQYF. CDR3 coding DNA: TGCAGCGTTGATCGGACAGGGATCCAAGAGACCCAGTACTTC.

This CDR3 is CSVDGGASGYTF. The CDR3 bases are TGCAGCGTTGATGGTGGGGCGAGTGGCTACACCTTC. The gene calls are TRBV29-1 and TRBJ1-2, with D possibly TRBD1 on 5 matching bases. In germline, CDR1 is SQVTM, CDR2 ANQGSEA. The CDR3 has 12 residues. V was clipped by 3 bases and J by 7 bases, with 12 bases between them.

The chain couples TRBV7-2 to TRBJ2-5, with 12 bases matching TRBD2. Germline V gene sequence: CDR1 SGHTA, CDR2 FQGNSA. The CDR3 runs 16 residues. Losses at the gene ends were 0 bases for V and 5 bases for J; bases not matched to a gene: 4. The CDR3 DNA reads as TGTGCCAGCAGCTTAGCACGACTAGCGGGGGCTGAGACCCAGTACTTC. This sequence encodes CASSLARLAGAETQYF. The full variable domain, completed using reference TRBV7-2 and TRBJ2-5, is GAGVSQSPSNKVTEKGKDVELRCDPISGHTALYWYRQSLGQGLEFLIYFQGNSAPDKSGLPSDRFSAERTGGSVSTLTIQRTQQEDSAVYLCASSLARLAGAETQYFGPGTRLLVL.